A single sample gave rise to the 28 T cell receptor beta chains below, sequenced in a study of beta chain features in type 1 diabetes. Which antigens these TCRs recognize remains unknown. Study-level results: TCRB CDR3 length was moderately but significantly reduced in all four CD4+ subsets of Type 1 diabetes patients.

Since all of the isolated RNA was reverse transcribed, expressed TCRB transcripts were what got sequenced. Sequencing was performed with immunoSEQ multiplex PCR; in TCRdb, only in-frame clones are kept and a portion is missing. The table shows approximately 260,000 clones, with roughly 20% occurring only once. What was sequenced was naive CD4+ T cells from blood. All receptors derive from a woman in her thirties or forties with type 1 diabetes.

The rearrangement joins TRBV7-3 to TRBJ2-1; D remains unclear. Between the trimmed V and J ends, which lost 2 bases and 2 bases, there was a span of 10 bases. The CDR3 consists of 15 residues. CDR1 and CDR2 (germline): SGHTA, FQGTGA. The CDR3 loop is CASSLDGAAYNEQFF. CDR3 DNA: TGTGCCAGCAGCTTAGATGGAGCTGCCTACAATGAGCAGTTCTTC. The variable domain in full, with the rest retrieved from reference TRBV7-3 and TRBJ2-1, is GAGVSQTPSNKVTEKGKYVELRCDPISGHTALYWYRQSLGQGPEFLIYFQGTGAADDSGLPNDRFFAVRPEGSVSTLKIQRTERGDSAVYLCASSLDGAAYNEQFFGPGTRLTVL.

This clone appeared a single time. CDR3 protein: CASSLGRREMTQYF. The CDR3, as DNA: TGTGCCAGCAGCTTGGGGCGGAGGGAGATGACCCAGTACTTC. The V and J genes are TRBV5-6 and TRBJ2-5; tentative D call: TRBD2 (6 bases). Between the trimmed V and J ends, which lost 0 bases and 7 bases, there was a span of 13 bases. The CDR3 is 14 amino acids. CDR1 is SGHDT, CDR2 YYEEEE, per germline.

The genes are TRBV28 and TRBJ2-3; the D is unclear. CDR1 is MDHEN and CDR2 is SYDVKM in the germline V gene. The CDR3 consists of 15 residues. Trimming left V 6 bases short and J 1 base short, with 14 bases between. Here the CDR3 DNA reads TGTGCCAGCAGGTCCCAATCGGCGGGCACAGATACGCAGTATTTT. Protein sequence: CASRSQSAGTDTQYF. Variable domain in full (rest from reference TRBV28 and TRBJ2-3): DVKVTQSSRYLVKRTGEKVFLECVQDMDHENMFWYRQDPGLGLRLIYFSYDVKMKEKGDIPEGYSVSREKKERFSLILESASTNQTSMYLCASRSQSAGTDTQYFGPGTRLTVL.

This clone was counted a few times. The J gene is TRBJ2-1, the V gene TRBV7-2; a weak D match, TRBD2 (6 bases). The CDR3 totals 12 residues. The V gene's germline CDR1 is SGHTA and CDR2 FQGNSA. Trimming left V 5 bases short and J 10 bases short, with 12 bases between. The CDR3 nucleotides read TGTGCCAGCAGCGATTCGGAGGGGGAGCAGTTCTTC. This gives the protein CASSDSEGEQFF.

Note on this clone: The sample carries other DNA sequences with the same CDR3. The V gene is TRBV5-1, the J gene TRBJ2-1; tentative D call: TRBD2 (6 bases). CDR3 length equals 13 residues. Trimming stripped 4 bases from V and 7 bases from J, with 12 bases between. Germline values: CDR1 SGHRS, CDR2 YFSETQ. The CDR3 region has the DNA TGCGCCAGCAGCCCGGGACTGGGGAATGAGCAGTTCTTC. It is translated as CASSPGLGNEQFF.

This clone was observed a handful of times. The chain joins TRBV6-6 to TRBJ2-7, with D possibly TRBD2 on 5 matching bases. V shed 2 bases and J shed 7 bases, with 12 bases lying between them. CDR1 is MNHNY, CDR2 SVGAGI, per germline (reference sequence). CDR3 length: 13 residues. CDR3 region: CASSYTISGEQYF. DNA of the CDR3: TGTGCCAGCAGTTACACGATATCGGGAGAGCAGTACTTC.

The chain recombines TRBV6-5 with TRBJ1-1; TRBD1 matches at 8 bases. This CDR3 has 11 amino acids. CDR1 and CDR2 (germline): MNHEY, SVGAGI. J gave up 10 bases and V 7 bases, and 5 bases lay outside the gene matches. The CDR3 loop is CASTRQGRAFF. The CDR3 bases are TGTGCCAGCACCCGACAGGGGAGAGCTTTCTTT.

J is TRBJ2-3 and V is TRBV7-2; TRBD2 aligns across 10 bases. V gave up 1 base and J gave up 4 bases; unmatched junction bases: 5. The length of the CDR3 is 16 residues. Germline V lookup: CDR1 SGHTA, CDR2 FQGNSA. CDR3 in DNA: TGTGCCAGCAGCTTAGTGTTAGCGGGGGGCGCAGATACGCAGTATTTT. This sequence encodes CASSLVLAGGADTQYF.

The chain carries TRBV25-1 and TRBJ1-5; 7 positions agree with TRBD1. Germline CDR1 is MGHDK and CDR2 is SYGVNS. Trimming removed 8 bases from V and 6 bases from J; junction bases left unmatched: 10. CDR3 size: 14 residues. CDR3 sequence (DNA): TGTGCCAGCCATTACACAGGGGCCATTCAGCCCCAGCATTTT. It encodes CASHYTGAIQPQHF.

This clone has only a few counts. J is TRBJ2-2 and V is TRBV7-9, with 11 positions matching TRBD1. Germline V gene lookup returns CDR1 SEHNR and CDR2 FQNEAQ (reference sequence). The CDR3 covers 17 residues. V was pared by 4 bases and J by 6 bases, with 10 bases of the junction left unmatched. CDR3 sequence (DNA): TGTGCCAGCAGCTCGAGCCCGGGACAGGGGGAATCCGGGGAGCTGTTTTTT. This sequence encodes CASSSSPGQGESGELFF.

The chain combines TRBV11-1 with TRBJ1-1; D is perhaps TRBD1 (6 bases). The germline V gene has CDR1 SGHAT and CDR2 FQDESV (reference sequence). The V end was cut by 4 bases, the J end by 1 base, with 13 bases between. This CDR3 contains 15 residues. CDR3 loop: CASSSTGEGNTEAFF. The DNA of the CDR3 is TGTGCCAGCAGCTCGACAGGAGAGGGGAACACTGAAGCTTTCTTT.

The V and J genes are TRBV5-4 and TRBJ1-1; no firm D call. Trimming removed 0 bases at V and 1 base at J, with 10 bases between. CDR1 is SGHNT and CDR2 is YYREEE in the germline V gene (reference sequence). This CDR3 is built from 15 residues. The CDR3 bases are TGTGCCAGCAGCTTGGATCCCGGGTCGAACACTGAAGCTTTCTTT. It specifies CASSLDPGSNTEAFF.

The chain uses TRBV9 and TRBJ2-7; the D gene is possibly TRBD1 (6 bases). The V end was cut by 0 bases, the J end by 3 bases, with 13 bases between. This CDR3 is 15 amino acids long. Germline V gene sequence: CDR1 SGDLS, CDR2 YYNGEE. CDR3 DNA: TGTGCCAGCAGCGTAGATCAGGGGCCCGTCTACGAGCAGTACTTC. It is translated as CASSVDQGPVYEQYF.

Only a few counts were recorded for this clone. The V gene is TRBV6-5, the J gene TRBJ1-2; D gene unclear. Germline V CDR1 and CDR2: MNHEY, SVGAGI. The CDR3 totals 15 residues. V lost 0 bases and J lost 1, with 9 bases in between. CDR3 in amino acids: CASSYSFTGNYGYTF. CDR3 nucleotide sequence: TGTGCCAGCAGTTACTCATTCACGGGTAACTATGGCTACACCTTC.

The CDR3: CAWRLGGAGGYTF. CDR3 sequence (DNA): TGTGCCTGGAGATTAGGGGGCGCGGGGGGCTACACCTTC. This chain connects TRBV30 to TRBJ1-2, with 7 positions matching TRBD1. Losses at the gene ends were 3 bases for V and 8 bases for J; bases not matched to a gene: 9. Germline-derived CDR1 and CDR2 are GTSNPN and SVGIG (reference sequence). This CDR3 comprises 13 residues.

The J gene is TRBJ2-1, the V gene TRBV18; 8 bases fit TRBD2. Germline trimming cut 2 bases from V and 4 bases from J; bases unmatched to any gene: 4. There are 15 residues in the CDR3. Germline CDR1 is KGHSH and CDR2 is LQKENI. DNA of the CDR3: TGTGCCAGCTCACCAGGGGCTAGCGGGTACAATGAGCAGTTCTTC. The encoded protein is CASSPGASGYNEQFF.

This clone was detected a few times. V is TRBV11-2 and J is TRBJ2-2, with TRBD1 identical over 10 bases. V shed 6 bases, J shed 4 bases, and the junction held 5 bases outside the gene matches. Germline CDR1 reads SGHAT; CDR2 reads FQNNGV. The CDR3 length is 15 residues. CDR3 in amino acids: CASRRQGAATGELFF. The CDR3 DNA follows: TGTGCCAGCAGACGACAGGGGGCGGCCACCGGGGAGCTGTTTTTT.

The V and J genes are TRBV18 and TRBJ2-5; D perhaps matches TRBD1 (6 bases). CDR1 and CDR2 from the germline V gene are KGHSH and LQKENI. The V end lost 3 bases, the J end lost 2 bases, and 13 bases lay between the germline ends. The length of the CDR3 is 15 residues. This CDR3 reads CASSPDSRSQETQYF. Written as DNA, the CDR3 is TGTGCCAGCTCACCGGACAGCCGTTCACAAGAGACCCAGTACTTC.

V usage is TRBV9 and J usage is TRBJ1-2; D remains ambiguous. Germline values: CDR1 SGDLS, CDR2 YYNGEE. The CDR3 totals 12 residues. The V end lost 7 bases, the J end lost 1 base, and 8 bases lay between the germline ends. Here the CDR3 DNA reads TGTGCCAGCTCCCAGAATAACTATGGCTACACCTTC. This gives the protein CASSQNNYGYTF.

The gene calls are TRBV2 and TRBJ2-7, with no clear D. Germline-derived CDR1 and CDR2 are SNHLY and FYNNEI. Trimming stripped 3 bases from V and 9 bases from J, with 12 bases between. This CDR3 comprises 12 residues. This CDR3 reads CASSDDATLQYF. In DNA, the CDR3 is TGTGCCAGCAGTGATGACGCGACATTGCAGTACTTC.

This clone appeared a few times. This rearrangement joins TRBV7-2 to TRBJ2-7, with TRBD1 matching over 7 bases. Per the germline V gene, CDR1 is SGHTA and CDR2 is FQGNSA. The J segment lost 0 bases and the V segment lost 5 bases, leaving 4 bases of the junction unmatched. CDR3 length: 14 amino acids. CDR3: CASSRQGLSYEQYF. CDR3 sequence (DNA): TGTGCCAGCAGCCGACAGGGTCTCTCCTACGAGCAGTACTTC. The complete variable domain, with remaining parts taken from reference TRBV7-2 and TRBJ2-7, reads GAGVSQSPSNKVTEKGKDVELRCDPISGHTALYWYRQSLGQGLEFLIYFQGNSAPDKSGLPSDRFSAERTGGSVSTLTIQRTQQEDSAVYLCASSRQGLSYEQYFGPGTRLTVT.

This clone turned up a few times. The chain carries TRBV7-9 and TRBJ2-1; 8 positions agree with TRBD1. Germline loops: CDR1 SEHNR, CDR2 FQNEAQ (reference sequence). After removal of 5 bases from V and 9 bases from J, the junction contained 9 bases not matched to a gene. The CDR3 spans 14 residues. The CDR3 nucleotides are TGTGCCAGCAGCCAAGACTTAACAGGGGGTGAGCAGTTCTTC. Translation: CASSQDLTGGEQFF.

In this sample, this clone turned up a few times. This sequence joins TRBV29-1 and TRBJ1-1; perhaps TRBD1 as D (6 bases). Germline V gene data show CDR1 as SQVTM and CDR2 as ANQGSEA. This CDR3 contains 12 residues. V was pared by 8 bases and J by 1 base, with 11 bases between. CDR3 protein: CSYRVGNTEAFF. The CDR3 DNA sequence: TGCAGCTACAGGGTTGGGAACACTGAAGCTTTCTTT. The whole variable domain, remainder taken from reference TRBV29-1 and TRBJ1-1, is SAVISQKPSRDICQRGTSLTIQCQVDSQVTMMFWYRQQPGQSLTLIATANQGSEATYESGFVIDKFPISRPNLTFSTLTVSNMSPEDSSIYLCSYRVGNTEAFFGQGTRLTVV.

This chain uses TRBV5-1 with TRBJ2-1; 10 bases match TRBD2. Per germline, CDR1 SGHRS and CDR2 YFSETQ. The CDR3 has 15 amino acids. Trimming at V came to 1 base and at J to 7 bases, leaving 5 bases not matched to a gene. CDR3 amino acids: CASSLTSGNWNEQFF. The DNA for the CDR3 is TGCGCCAGCAGCTTGACTAGCGGGAATTGGAATGAGCAGTTCTTC.

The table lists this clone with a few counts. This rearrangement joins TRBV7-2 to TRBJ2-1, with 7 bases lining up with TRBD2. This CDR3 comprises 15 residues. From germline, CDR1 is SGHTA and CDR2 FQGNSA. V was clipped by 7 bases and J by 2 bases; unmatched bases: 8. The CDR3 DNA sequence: TGTGCCAGCACCCCCGAAGCGGGAACCTACAATGAGCAGTTCTTC. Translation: CASTPEAGTYNEQFF.

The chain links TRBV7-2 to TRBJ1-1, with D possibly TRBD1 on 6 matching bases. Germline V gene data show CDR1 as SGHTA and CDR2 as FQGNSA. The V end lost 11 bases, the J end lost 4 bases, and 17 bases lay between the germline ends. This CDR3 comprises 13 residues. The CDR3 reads CAGGGREGTEAFF. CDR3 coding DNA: TGTGCCGGGGGGGGCCGGGAGGGCACTGAAGCTTTCTTT.

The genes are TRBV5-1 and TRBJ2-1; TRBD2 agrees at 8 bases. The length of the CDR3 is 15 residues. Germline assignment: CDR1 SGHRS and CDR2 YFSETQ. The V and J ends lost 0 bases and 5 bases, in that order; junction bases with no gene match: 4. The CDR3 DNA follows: TGCGCCAGCAGCTTGGCCGATAGCGGGAACAATGAGCAGTTCTTC. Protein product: CASSLADSGNNEQFF. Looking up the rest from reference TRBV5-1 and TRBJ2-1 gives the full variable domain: KAGVTQTPRYLIKTRGQQVTLSCSPISGHRSVSWYQQTPGQGLQFLFEYFSETQRNKGNFPGRFSGRQFSNSRSEMNVSTLELGDSALYLCASSLADSGNNEQFFGPGTRLTVL.

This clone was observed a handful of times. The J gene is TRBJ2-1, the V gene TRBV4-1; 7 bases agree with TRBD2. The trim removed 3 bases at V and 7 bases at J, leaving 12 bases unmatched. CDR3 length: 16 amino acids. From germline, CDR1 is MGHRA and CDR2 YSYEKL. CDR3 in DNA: TGCGCCAGCAGCCATACTAGCGCGAACAGACCTAATGAGCAGTTCTTC. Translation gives CASSHTSANRPNEQFF.